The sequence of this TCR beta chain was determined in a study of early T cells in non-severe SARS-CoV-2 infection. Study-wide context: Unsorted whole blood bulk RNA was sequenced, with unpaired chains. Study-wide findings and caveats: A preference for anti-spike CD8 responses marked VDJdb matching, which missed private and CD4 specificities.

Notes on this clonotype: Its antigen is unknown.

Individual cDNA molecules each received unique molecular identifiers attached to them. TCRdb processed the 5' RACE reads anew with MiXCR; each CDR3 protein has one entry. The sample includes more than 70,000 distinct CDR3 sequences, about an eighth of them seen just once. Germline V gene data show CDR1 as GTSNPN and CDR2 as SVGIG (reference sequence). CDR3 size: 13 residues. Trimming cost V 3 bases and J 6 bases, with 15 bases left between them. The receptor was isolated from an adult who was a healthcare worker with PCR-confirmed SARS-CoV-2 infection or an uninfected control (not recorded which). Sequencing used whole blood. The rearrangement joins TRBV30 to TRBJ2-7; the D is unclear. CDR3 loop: CAWSPSRNAEQYF. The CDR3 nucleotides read TGTGCCTGGAGCCCATCCAGAAACGCCGAGCAGTACTTC.